Below are 28 T cell receptor beta chains sequenced from a single sample in a study of CD8 T cells in Susac syndrome. A quantity of roughly 0.5 to 1 ug RNA underwent reverse transcription using random hexamers. TCRdb reprocessed the immunoSEQ multiplex PCR reads with MiXCR, giving one entry per CDR3 protein. The table includes tens of thousands of distinct CDR3 sequences, approximately 95% detected once. Sequencing was done on a sample of CD8+ T cells from PBMCs. These receptors all stem from a human donor with Susac syndrome.

V gene TRBV18 combines with J gene TRBJ2-7, with 7 bases matching TRBD2. CDR1 is KGHSH, CDR2 LQKENI, per germline. The ends lost 3 bases at V and 3 bases at J; junction bases unmatched: 5. The length of the CDR3 is 14 residues. The CDR3 DNA sequence: TGTGCCAGCTCACCGGAGCGGGGAGACTACGAGCAGTACTTC. Translation gives CASSPERGDYEQYF.

This chain joins TRBV20-1 and TRBJ1-2; D might be TRBD1 (6 bases). This CDR3 has 15 residues. The V gene's germline CDR1 is DFQATT and CDR2 SNEGSKA (reference sequence). V shed 5 bases and J shed 4 bases, with 20 bases lying between them. The CDR3 here is CSAEALGGSGYGYTF. CDR3 sequence (DNA): TGCAGTGCTGAGGCTTTAGGGGGGAGTGGCTATGGCTACACCTTC.

In its sample, this clonotype was seen once. J is TRBJ2-5 and V is TRBV20-1, with 7 bases that match TRBD1. The V gene end was trimmed by 3 bases and the J gene end by 6 bases; junction bases not matched to a gene: 13. The germline gives CDR1 DFQATT, CDR2 SNEGSKA (reference sequence). This CDR3 comprises 15 residues. As DNA, the CDR3 is TGCAGTGCTAGTCCCGACAGGGACGAGTCAAAGACCCAGTACTTC. It is translated as CSASPDRDESKTQYF.

This chain joins TRBV13 and TRBJ2-1, with no clear D. V dropped 1 base and J dropped 5 bases, with 9 bases sitting between them. CDR3 size: 14 residues. Germline V gene lookup returns CDR1 PRHDT and CDR2 FYEKMQ (reference sequence). Here the CDR3 reads CASSLEPPHNEQFF. The CDR3 DNA sequence: TGTGCCAGCAGCTTAGAGCCCCCACACAATGAGCAGTTCTTC.

This clonotype was detected once. The chain links TRBV25-1 to TRBJ2-1, with D possibly being TRBD2 (6 bases). V lost 3 bases and J 6 bases, leaving 12 bases between the germline ends. CDR1 and CDR2 (germline): MGHDK, SYGVNS. CDR3 length: 14 residues. The CDR3 region has the DNA TGTGCCAGCAGTGAGGTCTTCGGGGGCAATGAGCAGTTCTTC. Protein sequence: CASSEVFGGNEQFF.

The chain has TRBV20-1 and TRBJ1-2; D is unresolved. CDR1 is DFQATT, CDR2 SNEGSKA, per germline (reference sequence). The length of the CDR3 is 10 residues. Trimming pared 1 base from V and 6 bases from J, leaving 3 bases between. This CDR3 is CSARADGYTF. CDR3 bases: TGCAGTGCTAGAGCTGATGGCTACACCTTC.

The chain employs TRBV30 and TRBJ2-6; D perhaps matches TRBD1 (6 bases). The V end lost 1 base, the J end lost 2 bases, and 6 bases lay between the germline ends. The V gene's germline CDR1 is GTSNPN and CDR2 SVGIG (reference sequence). This CDR3 region has 14 residues. For the CDR3, the DNA is TGTGCCTGGAGTGCAGGGGCTGGGGCCAACGTCCTGACTTTC. Its translation: CAWSAGAGANVLTF.

V and J are TRBV5-1 and TRBJ2-7, with D uncertain. V gave up 0 bases and J gave up 9 bases, with 7 bases separating them. Looked up from germline, CDR1 is SGHRS and CDR2 is YFSETQ. This CDR3 has 11 residues. Here the CDR3 reads CASSLGEMQYF. The DNA of the CDR3 is TGCGCCAGCAGCTTGGGAGAGATGCAGTACTTC. Filled out from reference TRBV5-1 and TRBJ2-7, the complete variable domain reads KAGVTQTPRYLIKTRGQQVTLSCSPISGHRSVSWYQQTPGQGLQFLFEYFSETQRNKGNFPGRFSGRQFSNSRSEMNVSTLELGDSALYLCASSLGEMQYFGPGTRLTVT.

This chain connects TRBV25-1 to TRBJ1-2; D call uncertain. The CDR3 is 13 residues long. Germline loops: CDR1 MGHDK, CDR2 SYGVNS. V was trimmed by 6 bases and J by 3 bases, leaving 11 bases between them. In DNA, the CDR3 is TGTGCCAGCAGGGATTGGGGAGACTATGGCTACACCTTC. As protein: CASRDWGDYGYTF.

The chain employs TRBV29-1 and TRBJ2-3; 9 bases align to TRBD2. CDR3 length: 13 amino acids. The germline V gene has CDR1 SQVTM and CDR2 ANQGSEA. Trimming cost V 6 bases and J 2 bases; bases outside gene matches: 3. The CDR3 loop reads CSVSSGDTDTQYF. The CDR3 DNA is TGCAGCGTCTCTAGCGGGGACACAGATACGCAGTATTTT.

The chain recombines TRBV28 with TRBJ2-1, with 10 bases aligning to TRBD2. Germline CDR1 and CDR2: MDHEN and SYDVKM. CDR3 size: 13 residues. J was trimmed by 4 bases and V by 7 bases; bases with no gene match: 1. In nucleotides, the CDR3 is TGTGCCAGCAATAGCGGGAGGTACAATGAGCAGTTCTTC. Translated, it gives CASNSGRYNEQFF.

The chain joins TRBV7-8 to TRBJ2-7, with 9 nucleotides matching TRBD2. The CDR3 consists of 15 residues. Looked up from germline, CDR1 is SGHVS and CDR2 is FQNEAQ. With 1 base clipped from V and 2 bases from J, the junction kept 3 bases outside the gene matches. CDR3 residues: CASSLETSGPYEQYF. CDR3 coding DNA: TGTGCCAGCAGCTTAGAGACTAGCGGACCCTACGAGCAGTACTTC.

This clonotype was picked up one time. One end of the junction varies from germline; a read error may be responsible. This chain connects TRBV27 to TRBJ1-5; D is unclear. The length of the CDR3 is 15 residues. The germline V gene encodes CDR1 MNHEY and CDR2 SMNVEV (reference sequence). The CDR3 bases are TGTGCCAGCAGTCTATCCCGGGTGGACAATCAGCCCCAGCATTTT. Translation gives CASSLSRVDNQPQHF.

This sequence joins TRBV13 and TRBJ2-5; 8 bases agree with TRBD1. Germline lookup yields CDR1 PRHDT and CDR2 FYEKMQ (reference sequence). Trimming took 4 bases from V and 1 from J; bases not matched to a gene: 8. This CDR3 is 16 amino acids long. The CDR3 protein is CASSSRGTGLQETQYF. The CDR3 DNA sequence: TGTGCCAGCAGCTCCCGCGGGACAGGTCTCCAAGAGACCCAGTACTTC.

Points on this clonotype: One end of the junction varies from germline; a read error may be responsible. V gene TRBV29-1 combines with J gene TRBJ2-1; 11 bases line up with TRBD1. The CDR3 totals 16 residues. The V gene's germline CDR1 is SQVTM and CDR2 ANQGSEA. The CDR3 here is CSVEDVGTGGVNEQFF. The DNA of the CDR3 is TGCAGCGTCGAAGATGTGGGGACAGGGGGAGTGAATGAGCAGTTCTTC.

This clonotype was recorded once. The V and J genes are TRBV20-1 and TRBJ2-1; D is undetermined. The CDR3 has 12 amino acids. The V end lost 5 bases, the J end lost 7 bases, and 12 bases lay between the germline ends. The germline V gene encodes CDR1 DFQATT and CDR2 SNEGSKA (reference sequence). This CDR3 is CSAGPSRNEQFF. CDR3 DNA sequence: TGCAGTGCTGGACCCTCGAGGAATGAGCAGTTCTTC.

This rearrangement joins TRBV28 to TRBJ1-1; D ambiguous. V was cut by 3 bases and J by 5 bases, with 10 bases left in between. Germline lookup yields CDR1 MDHEN and CDR2 SYDVKM. The CDR3 contains 13 residues. The CDR3 nucleotides read TGTGCCAGCAGTTTTCGGGGTTGGACTGAAGCTTTCTTT. Translation gives CASSFRGWTEAFF.

This CDR3 is CASSSLLDGYTF. CDR3 in DNA: TGTGCCAGCAGCTCTCTGTTGGATGGCTACACCTTC. The V and J genes are TRBV7-9 and TRBJ1-2; D uncertain. With 4 bases removed from V and 6 bases from J, the gap between germline ends came to 9 bases. The germline V gene encodes CDR1 SEHNR and CDR2 FQNEAQ (reference sequence). This CDR3 is built from 12 residues.

This chain uses TRBV5-1 with TRBJ1-1; D perhaps matches TRBD1 (5 bases). CDR3 length: 15 amino acids. Looked up from germline, CDR1 is SGHRS and CDR2 is YFSETQ. V was trimmed by 4 bases and J by 0 bases, leaving 13 bases between them. The CDR3 region is CASSLDNIMNTEAFF. CDR3 sequence (DNA): TGCGCCAGCAGCCTGGACAACATTATGAACACTGAAGCTTTCTTT.

CDR3 DNA sequence: TGTGCCAGCAGAAGGGGATTCCTGCTACAACTTTACGAGCAGTACTTC. This codes for CASRRGFLLQLYEQYF. The V call is TRBV21-1, the J call TRBJ2-7; TRBD2 is the table's D call and was not checked against the DNA. TRBV21-1 is listed as a pseudogene. The CDR3 spans 16 residues.

The chain couples TRBV18 to TRBJ2-5; possibly TRBD1 or TRBD2 for D (5 bases each). The germline V gene encodes CDR1 KGHSH and CDR2 LQKENI. V lost 5 bases to trimming and J lost 1 base, with 14 bases between them. This CDR3 has 15 amino acids. CDR3 residues: CASSSGASPQETQYF. The CDR3 coding sequence is TGTGCCAGCTCATCCGGGGCCTCCCCCCAAGAGACCCAGTACTTC.

This chain joins TRBV9 and TRBJ1-2; D may be TRBD1 (5 bases). The CDR3 is made up of 15 amino acids. Germline V gene lookup returns CDR1 SGDLS and CDR2 YYNGEE. V lost 1 base to trimming and J lost 3 bases, with 13 bases between them. CDR3 DNA: TGTGCCAGCAGCGTAACGGGGGTCCTCGACTATGGCTACACCTTC. Its protein product is CASSVTGVLDYGYTF.

V and J are TRBV4-2 and TRBJ2-1; 7 bases align to TRBD2. The germline CDR1 and CDR2 sequences are LGHNA and YNFKEQ. The CDR3 covers 15 residues. V shed 4 bases and J 7 bases; nucleotides not matched to a gene: 10. The CDR3 loop is CASSRDYPGSNEQFF. The CDR3 bases are TGTGCCAGCAGCCGGGACTACCCGGGGTCAAATGAGCAGTTCTTC.

The V call is TRBV29-1, the J call TRBJ2-5; 16 nucleotides align to TRBD2. The germline V gene encodes CDR1 SQVTM and CDR2 ANQGSEA. V was pared by 0 bases and J by 5 bases, with 24 bases of the junction left unmatched. The CDR3 has 23 residues. The CDR3 region is CSVEEIGWSSGTSGRAAFETQYF. The CDR3 nucleotides are TGCAGCGTTGAAGAAATTGGGTGGTCTTCCGGGACTAGCGGGAGGGCCGCCTTTGAGACCCAGTACTTC.

V usage is TRBV29-1 and J usage is TRBJ2-7; TRBD2 matches 7 bases. Germline CDR1 SQVTM, CDR2 ANQGSEA. J gave up 2 bases and V 4 bases, and 5 bases lay outside the gene matches. The CDR3 contains 13 residues. CDR3 sequence reads: CSVGGSGPYEQYF. CDR3 DNA: TGCAGCGTTGGCGGGAGCGGGCCCTACGAGCAGTACTTC.

The chain carries TRBV27 and TRBJ2-3; 7 bases map to TRBD2. V lost 3 bases and J lost 4; bases outside the gene matches: 7. The CDR3 extends over 15 amino acids. The germline CDR1 and CDR2 sequences are MNHEY and SMNVEV (reference sequence). The chain's CDR3 is CASSFDGLVPDTQYF. The CDR3 DNA follows: TGTGCCAGCAGTTTCGACGGACTAGTCCCAGATACGCAGTATTTT.

This chain uses TRBV12-3 or TRBV12-4 with TRBJ1-1; 8 positions match TRBD1. Trimming took 7 bases from V and 1 from J; bases not matched to a gene: 8. The CDR3 length is 15 residues. The CDR3 is CASTKQGAENTEAFF. The CDR3 DNA follows: TGTGCCAGCACAAAGCAGGGGGCGGAGAACACTGAAGCTTTCTTT.

The chain employs TRBV6-1 and TRBJ2-3; 10 nucleotides line up with TRBD2. The CDR3 length is 18 residues. Germline values: CDR1 MNHNS, CDR2 SASEGT. With 5 bases clipped from V and 4 bases from J, the junction kept 15 bases outside the gene matches. The CDR3 DNA follows: TGTGCCAGCAGTACCCCATGGTCAAGCGGGAGGGCCGCAGATACGCAGTATTTT. Its protein is CASSTPWSSGRAADTQYF.